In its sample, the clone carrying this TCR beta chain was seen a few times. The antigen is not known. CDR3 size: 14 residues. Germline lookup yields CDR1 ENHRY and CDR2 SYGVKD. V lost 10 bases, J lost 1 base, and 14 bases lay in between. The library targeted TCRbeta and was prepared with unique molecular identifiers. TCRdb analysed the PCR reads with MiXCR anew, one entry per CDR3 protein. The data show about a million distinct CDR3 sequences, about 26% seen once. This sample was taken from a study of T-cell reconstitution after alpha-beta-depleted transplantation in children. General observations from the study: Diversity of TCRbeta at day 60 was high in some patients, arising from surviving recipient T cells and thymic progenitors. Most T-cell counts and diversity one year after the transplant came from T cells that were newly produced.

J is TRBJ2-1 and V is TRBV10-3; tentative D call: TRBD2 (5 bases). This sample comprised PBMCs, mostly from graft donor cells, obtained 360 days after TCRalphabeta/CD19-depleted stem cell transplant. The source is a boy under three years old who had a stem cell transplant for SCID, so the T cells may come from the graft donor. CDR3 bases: TGTGCCACTCGAGCGGCGAAATCCTACAATGAGCAGTTCTTC. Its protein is CATRAAKSYNEQFF.